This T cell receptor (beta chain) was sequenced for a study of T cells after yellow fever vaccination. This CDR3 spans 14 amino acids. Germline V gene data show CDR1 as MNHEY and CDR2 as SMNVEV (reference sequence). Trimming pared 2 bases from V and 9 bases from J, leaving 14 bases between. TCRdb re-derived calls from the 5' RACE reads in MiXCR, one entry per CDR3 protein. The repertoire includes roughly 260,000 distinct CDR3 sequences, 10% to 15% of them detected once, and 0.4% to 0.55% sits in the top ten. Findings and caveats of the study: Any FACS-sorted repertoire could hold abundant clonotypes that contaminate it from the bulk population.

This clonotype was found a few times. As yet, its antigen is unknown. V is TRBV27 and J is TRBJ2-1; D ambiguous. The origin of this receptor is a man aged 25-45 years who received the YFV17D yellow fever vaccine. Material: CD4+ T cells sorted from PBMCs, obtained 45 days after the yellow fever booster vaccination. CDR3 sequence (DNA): TGTGCCAGCAGTTTAGTGGTCGGAGTCTCTGAGCAGTTCTTC. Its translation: CASSLVVGVSEQFF.